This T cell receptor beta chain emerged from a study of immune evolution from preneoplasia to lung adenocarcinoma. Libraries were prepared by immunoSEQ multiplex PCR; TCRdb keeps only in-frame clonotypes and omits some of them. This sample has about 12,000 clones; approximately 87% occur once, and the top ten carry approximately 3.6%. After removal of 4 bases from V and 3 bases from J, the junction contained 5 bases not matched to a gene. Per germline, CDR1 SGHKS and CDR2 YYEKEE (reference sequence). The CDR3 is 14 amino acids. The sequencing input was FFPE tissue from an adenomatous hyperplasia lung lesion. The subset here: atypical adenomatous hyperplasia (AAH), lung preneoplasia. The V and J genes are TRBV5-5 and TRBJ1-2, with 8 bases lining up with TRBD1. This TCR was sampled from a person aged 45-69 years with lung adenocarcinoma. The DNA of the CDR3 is TGTGCCAGCAGCCGCCAGGGGGCAGACTATGGCTACACCTTC. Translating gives CASSRQGADYGYTF.